A selection of T cell receptor beta chains follows, all from one sample in a study of cytomegalovirus exposure and HLA in healthy donors. Sequenced by immunoSEQ multiplex PCR; TCRdb stores in-frame clones only, minus some. This sample's clone table lists about 200,000 clones. What was sequenced was PBMCs. These receptor sequences come from a boy aged 5-17 years in good health and CMV-seronegative. Each CDR3 is given with its conserved first and last residue. D genes are given only for firm matches.

D gene	V gene	J gene	CDR3 protein	CDR3 DNA
NA	TRBV4-1	TRBJ1-2	CASSQAYGDYGYTF	TGCGCCAGCAGCCAAGCGTACGGGGACTATGGCTACACCTTC
TRBD1	TRBV5-1	TRBJ1-2	CASSRSDRDYGYTF	TGCGCCAGCAGCCGATCGGACAGGGACTATGGCTACACCTTC
NA	TRBV11-2	TRBJ1-3	CASSSLSGNTIYF	TGTGCCAGCAGCTCCCTCTCTGGAAACACCATATATTTT
TRBD1	TRBV5-6	TRBJ2-2	CASSEDRGRDTGELFF	TGTGCCAGCAGCGAAGACAGGGGCCGGGACACCGGGGAGCTGTTTTTT
TRBD2	TRBV7-2	TRBJ2-3	CASSGTSGGDTQYF	TGTGCCAGCAGCGGGACTAGCGGGGGGGATACGCAGTATTTT
NA	TRBV4-3	TRBJ1-2	CASSQATGTYGYTF	TGCGCCAGCAGCCAAGCAACAGGGACCTATGGCTACACCTTC
NA	TRBV7-9	TRBJ1-1	CASSLVSVTEAFF	TGTGCCAGCAGCTTAGTTTCTGTGACAGAAGCTTTCTTT
TRBD1	TRBV6-5	TRBJ1-4	CASSLNRGGGEKLFF	TGTGCCAGCAGTCTAAACAGGGGAGGTGGTGAAAAACTGTTTTTT
TRBD1	TRBV7-9	TRBJ1-1	CASSLLGGQGRNTEAFF	TGTGCCAGCAGCTTATTGGGGGGACAGGGGCGAAACACTGAAGCTTTCTTT
NA	TRBV18	TRBJ2-1	CASSPIQGNEQFF	TGTGCCAGCTCACCGATTCAGGGGAATGAGCAGTTCTTC
NA	TRBV7-3	TRBJ1-1	CASSSAGFAEAFF	TGTGCCAGCAGCTCCGCAGGTTTCGCTGAAGCTTTCTTT
TRBD1	TRBV7-3	TRBJ1-1	CASSISGQLNTEAFF	TGTGCCAGCAGCATCTCGGGACAGTTGAACACTGAAGCTTTCTTT
NA	TRBV7-2	TRBJ1-1	CASSLGGRTEAFF	TGTGCCAGCAGCTTGGGGGGGAGAACTGAAGCTTTCTTT
TRBD2	TRBV2	TRBJ2-3	CAISPGTSPSDTQYF	TGTGCCATTTCCCCCGGGACTAGCCCCTCGGATACGCAGTATTTT
TRBD1	TRBV2	TRBJ1-3	CASSEVGTGLSSGNTIYF	TGTGCCAGCAGTGAAGTAGGGACAGGCCTTTCCTCTGGAAACACCATATATTTT
TRBD1	TRBV5-6	TRBJ1-5	CASSLQGASDQPQHF	TGTGCCAGCAGCTTGCAGGGGGCATCAGATCAGCCCCAGCATTTT
TRBD2	TRBV5-4	TRBJ2-1	CASSGGTSGGQGNEQFF	TGTGCCAGCAGCGGCGGGACTAGCGGGGGGCAGGGGAATGAGCAGTTCTTC
NA	TRBV6-5	TRBJ1-2	CASWEAGITYGYTF	TGTGCCAGCTGGGAGGCAGGGATAACCTATGGCTACACCTTC
TRBD1	TRBV10-3	TRBJ1-6	CAISENDRGRNSPLHF	TGTGCCATCAGTGAGAATGACAGGGGGCGTAATTCACCCCTCCACTTT
NA	TRBV6-5	TRBJ1-3	CASTTGANSENTIYF	TGTGCCAGCACCACTGGGGCCAACAGTGAAAACACCATATATTTT
TRBD2	TRBV4-2	TRBJ2-5	CASSQGFSGGTQETQYF	TGTGCCAGCAGCCAAGGGTTTAGCGGGGGGACCCAAGAGACCCAGTACTTC
NA	TRBV7-7	TRBJ2-2	CASSLGWPYTGELFF	TGTGCCAGCAGCTTAGGTTGGCCCTACACCGGGGAGCTGTTTTTT
TRBD2	TRBV9	TRBJ2-5	CASSVGLAGAVVGETQYF	TGTGCCAGCAGCGTAGGGCTAGCGGGGGCGGTTGTGGGAGAGACCCAGTACTTC
TRBD2	TRBV5-4	TRBJ2-1	CASYSRLAESNEQFF	TGTGCCAGCTACTCAAGGCTAGCGGAGTCCAATGAGCAGTTCTTC
NA	TRBV5-1	TRBJ1-1	CASSLEVAGRRAFF	TGCGCCAGCAGCTTGGAGGTTGCAGGTAGAAGAGCTTTCTTT
NA	TRBV5-1	TRBJ2-2	CASSLGRVNTGELFF	TGCGCCAGCAGCTTAGGCAGGGTGAACACCGGGGAGCTGTTTTTT
TRBD2	TRBV18	TRBJ2-3	CASSFGLAGGTTDTQYF	TGTGCCAGCTCTTTCGGACTAGCGGGGGGCACCACAGATACGCAGTATTTT
NA	TRBV5-5	TRBJ1-1	CASSLTWNTEAFF	TGTGCCAGCAGCTTGACATGGAACACTGAAGCTTTCTTT
NA	TRBV30	TRBJ1-6	CAWSVSLSPLHF	TGTGCCTGGAGTGTTAGCCTTTCACCCCTCCACTTT
NA	TRBV5-1	TRBJ1-2	CASSLASRSGYTF	TGCGCCAGCAGCTTGGCCAGTAGGAGCGGCTACACCTTC
NA	TRBV9	TRBJ2-2	CASSAPRGGSNTGELFF	TGTGCCAGCAGCGCCCCTCGTGGAGGGTCAAACACCGGGGAGCTGTTTTTT
NA	TRBV7-8	TRBJ1-6	CASSFRDSRALHF	TGTGCCAGCAGCTTCCGCGACAGTCGTGCCCTCCACTTT
NA	TRBV4-3	TRBJ1-2	CASSQDGGTGWDRYTF	TGCGCCAGCAGCCAAGACGGAGGAACAGGGTGGGACCGCTACACCTTC
NA	TRBV11-2	TRBJ1-1	CASIPNRGARTEAFF	TGTGCCAGCATACCTAATCGGGGGGCACGGACTGAAGCTTTCTTT
NA	TRBV4-3	TRBJ1-5	CASSPDGWGDQPQHF	TGCGCCAGCAGCCCAGACGGGTGGGGAGATCAGCCCCAGCATTTT
NA	TRBV4-1	TRBJ1-5	CASSQDPRGNQPQHF	TGCGCCAGCAGCCAAGATCCCAGGGGCAATCAGCCCCAGCATTTT
NA	TRBV6-5	TRBJ1-5	CASSPLGGTEQPQHF	TGTGCCAGCAGTCCCCTTGGAGGGACGGAACAGCCCCAGCATTTT
NA	TRBV28	TRBJ1-3	CASSLQASSGNTIYF	TGTGCCAGCAGTTTACAGGCAAGCTCTGGAAACACCATATATTTT
NA	TRBV4-1	TRBJ1-1	CASSQGGQGLLTEAFF	TGCGCCAGCAGCCAGGGGGGGCAGGGGCTGTTGACTGAAGCTTTCTTT
NA	TRBV7-2	TRBJ2-5	CASRSTPDSQETQYF	TGTGCCAGCAGATCTACTCCGGACAGCCAAGAGACCCAGTACTTC
NA	TRBV4-2	TRBJ2-3	CASSQEARGTTDTQYF	TGTGCCAGCAGCCAAGAGGCTCGGGGGACCACAGATACGCAGTATTTT
TRBD1	TRBV4-1	TRBJ1-4	CASSHGFYDRDHEKLFF	TGCGCCAGCAGCCACGGATTCTACGACAGGGACCATGAAAAACTGTTTTTT
TRBD2	TRBV5-6	TRBJ2-5	CASSWGLADSQETQYF	TGTGCCAGCAGCTGGGGACTAGCGGACTCCCAAGAGACCCAGTACTTC
NA	TRBV6-5	TRBJ1-2	CATAGYLSGSSGYTF	TGTGCCACAGCGGGGTATTTGTCAGGGTCCAGTGGCTACACCTTC
NA	TRBV7-3	TRBJ2-2	CASSQTSPSNTGELFF	TGTGCCAGCAGCCAGACATCACCGTCGAACACCGGGGAGCTGTTTTTT
NA	TRBV5-4	TRBJ2-7	CASQKGGSSYEQYF	TGTGCCAGCCAAAAAGGGGGTAGCTCCTACGAGCAGTACTTC
NA	TRBV12-5	TRBJ1-2	CASGLNLGQGRGYTF	TGTGCTAGTGGTTTGAATTTGGGCCAGGGTCGTGGCTACACCTTC
TRBD1	TRBV2	TRBJ1-2	CASSWTGGGGYTF	TGTGCCAGCAGCTGGACAGGGGGCGGTGGCTACACCTTC
NA	TRBV7-9	TRBJ1-1	CASSLSWGGNTEAFF	TGTGCCAGCAGCTTATCCTGGGGGGGGAACACTGAAGCTTTCTTT
NA	TRBV7-6	TRBJ2-7	CASSLERRPSYEQYF	TGTGCCAGCAGCTTAGAGCGGAGACCCTCCTACGAGCAGTACTTC
NA	TRBV13	TRBJ1-2	CASSLMQGLGYGYTF	TGTGCCAGCAGCTTAATGCAGGGGCTGGGCTATGGCTACACCTTC
NA	TRBV7-2	TRBJ2-1	CASSLPQGSVYEQFF	TGTGCCAGCAGCTTACCCCAGGGGAGTGTCTATGAGCAGTTCTTC
NA	TRBV5-6	TRBJ1-2	CASSLVNNNYGYTF	TGTGCCAGCAGCTTGGTTAACAACAACTATGGCTACACCTTC
NA	TRBV28	TRBJ2-7	CASTGIPYEQYF	TGTGCCAGCACAGGGATCCCCTACGAGCAGTACTTC
NA	TRBV7-9	TRBJ1-2	CASSYPAGVDYGYTF	TGTGCCAGCAGCTACCCGGCAGGGGTCGACTATGGCTACACCTTC